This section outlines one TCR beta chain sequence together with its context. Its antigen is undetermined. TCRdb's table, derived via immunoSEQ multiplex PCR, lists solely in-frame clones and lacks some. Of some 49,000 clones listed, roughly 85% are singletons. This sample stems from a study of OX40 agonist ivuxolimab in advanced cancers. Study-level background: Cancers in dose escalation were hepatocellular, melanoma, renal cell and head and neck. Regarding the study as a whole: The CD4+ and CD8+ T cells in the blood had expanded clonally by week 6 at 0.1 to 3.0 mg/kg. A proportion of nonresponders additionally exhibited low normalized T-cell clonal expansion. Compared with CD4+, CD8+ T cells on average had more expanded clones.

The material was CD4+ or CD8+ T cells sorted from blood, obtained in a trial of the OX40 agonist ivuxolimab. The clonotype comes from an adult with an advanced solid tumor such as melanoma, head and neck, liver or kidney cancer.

CDR3 loop: CASSVGTEWQETQYF. The DNA of the CDR3 is TGTGCCAGCAGCGTAGGGACCGAGTGGCAAGAGACCCAGTACTTC. The chain carries TRBV9 and TRBJ2-5; D is uncertain. The CDR3 is made up of 15 amino acids. Germline loops: CDR1 SGDLS, CDR2 YYNGEE. The V end was cut by 0 bases, the J end by 2 bases, with 11 bases between.